This is a list of T cell receptor beta chains from one sample in a study of human T cells and chemical hapten exposure. MiXCR, applied by TCRdb to the RACE reads, yields one record per CDR3 protein. In the table there are 100,000 or so distinct CDR3 sequences, 8% to 13% of which are singletons. Specimen: whole blood, collected in connection with sensitization to the hapten diphenylcyclopropenone (DPC). Receptors originate from a woman aged 40 to 49 with alopecia areata. Some clones in this sample may be carry-over from other donors' samples. CDR3s leave out the opening cysteine and the closing phenylalanine or tryptophan.

TRBV7-2	TRBJ1-5	13	ASSLATGDFQPQH
TRBV28	TRBJ2-6	15	ANGTVDSSSGANVLT
TRBV28	TRBJ1-5	13	ASSPLRGSNQPQH
TRBV5-4	TRBJ2-1	12	ASSTAGTNNEQF
TRBV24-1	TRBJ2-5	14	ATSDSGGGATETQY
TRBV7-2	TRBJ2-5	11	ASSLEARETQY
TRBV24-1	TRBJ2-3	10	ATSTSTDTQY
TRBV6-2/TRBV6-3	TRBJ1-1	12	ASRHGTYGTEAF
TRBV29-1	TRBJ2-6	15	SVIGEQGVGGANVLT
TRBV6-6	TRBJ1-1	12	ASSATPGDPEAF
TRBV2	TRBJ2-7	12	ASSEGGQSYEQY
TRBV14	TRBJ2-3	12	ASSQESPGTTQY
TRBV6-5	TRBJ1-5	11	ASRPVGGQPQH
TRBV7-2	TRBJ1-6	13	ASSLRRQGNSPLH
TRBV11-2	TRBJ2-4	19	ASSPLPGQGTGSALKNIQY
TRBV29-1	TRBJ1-1	12	SVVRGAGNTEAF
TRBV5-1	TRBJ2-5	12	ASSFIAGEETQY
TRBV14	TRBJ2-3	11	ASSQSMKNTQY
TRBV29-1	TRBJ2-3	12	SVGGTISTDTQY
TRBV4-2	TRBJ1-5	10	ASRRDDQPQH
TRBV6-5	TRBJ2-1	11	ASRGRVDKEQF
TRBV25-1	TRBJ1-2	13	ASSEWGTGGDGYT
TRBV7-2	TRBJ2-1	12	ASRAGSSYNEQF
TRBV4-3	TRBJ2-7	13	ASSQDLLVSYEQY
TRBV5-1	TRBJ1-1	12	ASSWGQGATEAF
TRBV6-1	TRBJ2-5	11	ASSQGLVETQY
TRBV6-6	TRBJ1-1	12	ASSYFILNTEAF
TRBV29-1	TRBJ2-3	12	SATWTTSTDTQY
TRBV7-9	TRBJ2-1	12	ASSSERVYNEQF
TRBV19	TRBJ2-2	13	ASRSGTGRTGELF
TRBV6-6	TRBJ2-7	11	ASSNRDAYEQY
TRBV27	TRBJ2-3	11	ASSFASADTQY
TRBV6-5	TRBJ1-5	13	ASSFLGGRNQPQH
TRBV4-3	TRBJ2-3	13	ASSQVDRGTDTQY
TRBV19	TRBJ1-5	11	ASSILINQPQH
TRBV20-1	TRBJ2-1	12	SARKQSSYNEQF
TRBV11-2	TRBJ2-2	11	ASSLFDIGELF
TRBV29-1	TRBJ2-5	12	SGLAGGPRETQY
TRBV20-1	TRBJ1-4	13	SARNPLATNEKLF
TRBV7-3	TRBJ1-1	11	ASSPDPNTEAF
TRBV19	TRBJ1-5	12	ASIRTGRGQPQH
TRBV7-2	TRBJ2-2	17	ASSSTVGLAGGHTGELF
TRBV30	TRBJ2-5	13	ACPLIAGRLETQY
TRBV5-8	TRBJ1-1	10	ACRRQDYEAF
TRBV19	TRBJ2-6	13	ASSPTYSGANVLT
TRBV6-4	TRBJ2-1	11	ASSGTDGGEQF
TRBV4-2	TRBJ1-3	11	ASSQDTRNTIY
TRBV7-2	TRBJ1-2	13	ASSPRGSPNYGYT
TRBV7-2	TRBJ2-7	10	ASTQLWDEQY
TRBV4-3	TRBJ1-2	13	ASSQDSGPNYGYT
TRBV12-3/TRBV12-4	TRBJ2-6	13	ASSLTAPGANVLT
TRBV9	TRBJ2-4	13	ASSVAGSVENIQY
TRBV20-1	TRBJ2-5	11	SARVNWQETQY
TRBV29-1	TRBJ1-2	10	SVAGSYYGYT
TRBV18	TRBJ2-2	14	ASSPPWGRNTGELF